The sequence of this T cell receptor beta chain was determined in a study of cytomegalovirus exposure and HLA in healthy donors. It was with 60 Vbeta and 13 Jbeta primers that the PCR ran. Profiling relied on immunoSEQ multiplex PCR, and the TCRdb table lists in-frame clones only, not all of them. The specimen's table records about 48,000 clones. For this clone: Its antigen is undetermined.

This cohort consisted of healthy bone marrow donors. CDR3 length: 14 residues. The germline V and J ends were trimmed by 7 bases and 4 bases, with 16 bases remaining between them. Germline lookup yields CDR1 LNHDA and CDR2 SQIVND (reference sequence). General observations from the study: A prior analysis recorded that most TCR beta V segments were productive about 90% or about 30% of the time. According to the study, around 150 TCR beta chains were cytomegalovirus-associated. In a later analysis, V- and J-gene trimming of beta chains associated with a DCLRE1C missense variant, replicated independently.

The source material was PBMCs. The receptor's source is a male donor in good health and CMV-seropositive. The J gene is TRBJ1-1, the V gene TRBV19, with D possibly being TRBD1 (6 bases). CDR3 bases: TGTGCCAGTATGGAAGGGGGGGTAAGCACTGAAGCTTTCTTT. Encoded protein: CASMEGGVSTEAFF.